Described below is a single TCR beta chain sequence and its context. Antigen unknown. This record comes from a study of identical twins. The CDR3 covers 15 residues. V was pared by 5 bases and J by 7 bases, with 9 bases of the junction left unmatched. In germline, CDR1 is DFQATT, CDR2 SNEGSKA (reference sequence). Study-wide points: Researchers caution that invariant MAIT and iNKT cells could partly confound zero-insertion analyses. Within beta out-of-frame sequences, the excess sharing observed between twins was weaker.

TCRdb independently ran MiXCR on the 5' RACE reads; one entry per CDR3 protein. The sample comprises just over 500,000 distinct CDR3 sequences, roughly a fifth of which are singletons, and around 1% rests with the top ten. This same sample was also taken into another study, of T cells expressing NK-cell markers. Per that study: The TCR beta repertoires were obtained from sorted CD3+CD56+NKG2C+, CD3+CD56+NKG2C- and CD3+CD56-NKG2C+ T cells. Sequenced donors, eight in total, included seven who were HCMV-seropositive and one who was seronegative.

The rearrangement joins TRBV20-1 to TRBJ1-6; 9 positions match TRBD1. The source material was CD4+ T cells sorted from blood. This receptor was taken from a woman between 18 and 30 years old in good health. The CDR3 nucleotides are TGCAGTGCTGGACGGGACAGGGAGATCAATTCACCCCTCCACTTT. This encodes CSAGRDREINSPLHF.